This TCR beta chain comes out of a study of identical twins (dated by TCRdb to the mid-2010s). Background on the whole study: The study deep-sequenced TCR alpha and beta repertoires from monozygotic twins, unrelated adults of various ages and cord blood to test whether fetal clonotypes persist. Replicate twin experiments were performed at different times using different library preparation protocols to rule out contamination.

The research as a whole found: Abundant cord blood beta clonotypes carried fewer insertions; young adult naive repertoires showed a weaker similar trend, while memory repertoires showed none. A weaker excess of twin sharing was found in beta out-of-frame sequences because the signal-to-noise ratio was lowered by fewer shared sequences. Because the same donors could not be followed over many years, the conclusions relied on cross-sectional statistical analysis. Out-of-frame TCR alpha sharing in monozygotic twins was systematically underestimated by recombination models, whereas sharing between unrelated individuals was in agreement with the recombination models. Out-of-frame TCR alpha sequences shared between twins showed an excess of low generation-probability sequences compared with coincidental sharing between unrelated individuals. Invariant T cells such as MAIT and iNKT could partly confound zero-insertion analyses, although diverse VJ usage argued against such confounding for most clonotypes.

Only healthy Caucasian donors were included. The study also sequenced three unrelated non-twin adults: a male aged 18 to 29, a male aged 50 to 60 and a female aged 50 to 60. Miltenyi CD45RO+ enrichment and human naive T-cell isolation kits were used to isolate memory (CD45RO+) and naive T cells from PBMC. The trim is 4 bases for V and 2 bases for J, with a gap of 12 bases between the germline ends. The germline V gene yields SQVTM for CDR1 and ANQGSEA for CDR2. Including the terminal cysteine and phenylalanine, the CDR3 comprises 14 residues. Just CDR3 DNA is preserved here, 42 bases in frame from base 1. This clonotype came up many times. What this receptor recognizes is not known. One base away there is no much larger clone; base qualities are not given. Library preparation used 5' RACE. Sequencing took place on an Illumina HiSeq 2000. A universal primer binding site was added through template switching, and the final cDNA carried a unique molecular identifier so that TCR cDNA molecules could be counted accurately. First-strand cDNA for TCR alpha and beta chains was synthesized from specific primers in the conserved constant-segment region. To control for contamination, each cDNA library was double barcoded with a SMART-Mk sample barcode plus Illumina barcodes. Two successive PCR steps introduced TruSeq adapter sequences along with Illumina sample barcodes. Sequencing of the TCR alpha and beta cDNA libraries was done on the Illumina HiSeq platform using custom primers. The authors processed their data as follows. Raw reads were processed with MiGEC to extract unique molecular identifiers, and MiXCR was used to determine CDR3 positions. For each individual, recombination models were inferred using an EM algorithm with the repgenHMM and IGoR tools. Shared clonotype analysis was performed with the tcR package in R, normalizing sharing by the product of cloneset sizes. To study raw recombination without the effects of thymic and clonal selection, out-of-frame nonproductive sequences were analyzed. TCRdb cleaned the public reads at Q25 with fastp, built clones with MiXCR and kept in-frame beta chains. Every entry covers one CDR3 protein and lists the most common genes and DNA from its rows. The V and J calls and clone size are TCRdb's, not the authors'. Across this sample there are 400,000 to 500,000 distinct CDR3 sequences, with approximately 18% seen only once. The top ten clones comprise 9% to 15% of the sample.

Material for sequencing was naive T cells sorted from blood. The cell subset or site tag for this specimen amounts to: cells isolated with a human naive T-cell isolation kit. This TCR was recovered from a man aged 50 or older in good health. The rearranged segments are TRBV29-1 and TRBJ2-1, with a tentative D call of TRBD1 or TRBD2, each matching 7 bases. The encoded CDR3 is CSVGRGRAYNEQFF. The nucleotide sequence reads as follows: TGCAGCGTTGGCAGGGGGAGGGCCTACAATGAGCAGTTCTTC.